This T cell receptor beta chain was profiled in a study of beta chain features in type 1 diabetes. General study points: In every one of the four CD4+ subsets, TCRB CDR3s were moderately but significantly shorter in Type 1 diabetes patients.

Expressed TCRB transcripts were sequenced after all isolated RNA was converted to cDNA. Method: immunoSEQ multiplex PCR; TCRdb's copy keeps in-frame clones and lacks some. The repertoire has around 710,000 clones, roughly 12% of them found once; the top ten carry roughly 0.11%. Cell sorting via CD45RO/CCR7/CD25/CD127/CD95/CD27 was performed to obtain CD4+ naive, central memory, regulatory and stem cell-like memory cells. CDR1 is SGHTA, CDR2 FQGNSA, per germline. Trimming cost V 1 base and J 2 bases, with 6 bases left between them. The CDR3 loop spans 15 amino acids. Worth noting for this clone: Antigen: not known.

This chain connects TRBV7-2 to TRBJ2-6, with no clear D. Sequencing used naive CD4+ T cells from blood. The origin of this receptor is a man aged 30-40 years with type 1 diabetes. As DNA, the CDR3 is TGTGCCAGCAGCTTAGTGGCCGCTGGGGCCAACGTCCTGACTTTC. This encodes CASSLVAAGANVLTF.